This is a list of T cell receptor beta chains from one sample in a study of blood T cell repertoires in COVID-19. Sequencing used immunoSEQ multiplex PCR; TCRdb keeps in-frame clones, though not all of them. The sample contains 200,000 to 250,000 clones, around nine tenths of which appear only once. The source material was PBMCs or T cells enriched from blood (not recorded which). All receptors derive from a man aged 25-45 years who had recovered from COVID-19. Both conserved end residues are part of each CDR3. D genes are given only for firm matches. Expanded clones are given a class, and other clones once, few, many or no size at all.

V gene: TRBV5-4; D gene: TRBD2; clone size: -; J gene: TRBJ2-2; CDR3 DNA: TGTGCCAGCAGCCGACTAGCGGGGGGTAGTTCGAACACCGGGGAGCTGTTTTTT; CDR3 protein: CASSRLAGGSSNTGELFF
V gene: TRBV19; D gene: -; clone size: once; J gene: TRBJ2-2; CDR3 DNA: TGTGCCAGTAGTATTGATAGCGGGAACACCGGGGAGCTGTTTTTT; CDR3 protein: CASSIDSGNTGELFF
V gene: TRBV7-3; D gene: TRBD2; clone size: -; J gene: TRBJ2-3; CDR3 DNA: TGTGCCAGCAGCTTATTTCCGGGGGGTGACACAGATACGCAGTATTTT; CDR3 protein: CASSLFPGGDTDTQYF
V gene: TRBV7-3; D gene: -; clone size: -; J gene: TRBJ1-1; CDR3 DNA: TGTGCCAGCAGCTCGACAGACGGCACTGAAGCTTTCTTT; CDR3 protein: CASSSTDGTEAFF
V gene: TRBV6-5; D gene: TRBD1; clone size: -; J gene: TRBJ2-7; CDR3 DNA: TGTGCCAGCAGCCGAGACAGGGATGGCTACGAGCAGTACTTC; CDR3 protein: CASSRDRDGYEQYF
V gene: TRBV27; D gene: -; clone size: -; J gene: TRBJ1-2; CDR3 DNA: TGTGCCAGCCGCAAAGGGGACTATGGCTACACCTTC; CDR3 protein: CASRKGDYGYTF
V gene: TRBV20-1; D gene: TRBD1; clone size: -; J gene: TRBJ1-5; CDR3 DNA: TGCAGTGCTAGTGGACCCCTGACAGGGAAACGGAATCAGCCCCAGCATTTT; CDR3 protein: CSASGPLTGKRNQPQHF
V gene: TRBV7-9; D gene: TRBD1; clone size: -; J gene: TRBJ2-7; CDR3 DNA: TGTGCCAGCAGCGTAGCAGGGGGACAGACGAGATTC; CDR3 protein: CASSVAGGQTRF
V gene: TRBV7-9; D gene: TRBD1; clone size: -; J gene: TRBJ2-7; CDR3 DNA: TGTGCCAGCAGCGCAACACGGGACAGGGTTTTCCACGAGCAGTACTTC; CDR3 protein: CASSATRDRVFHEQYF
V gene: TRBV18; D gene: -; clone size: -; J gene: TRBJ2-4; CDR3 DNA: TGTGCCAGCTCACCTTCTACCGGGGGAGCCAAAAACATTCAGTACTTC; CDR3 protein: CASSPSTGGAKNIQYF
V gene: TRBV25-1; D gene: -; clone size: -; J gene: TRBJ1-2; CDR3 DNA: TGTGCCAGCAGTGAATTCGGAGGGGACTATGGCTACACCTTC; CDR3 protein: CASSEFGGDYGYTF
V gene: TRBV7-9; D gene: -; clone size: -; J gene: TRBJ2-5; CDR3 DNA: TGTGCCAGCAGCTTATCGGCAGGGGTAGAGACCCAGTACTTC; CDR3 protein: CASSLSAGVETQYF
V gene: TRBV9; D gene: -; clone size: -; J gene: TRBJ1-5; CDR3 DNA: TGTGCCAGCAGTCGAACAGGGTTAAGCAATCAGCCCCAGCATTTT; CDR3 protein: CASSRTGLSNQPQHF
V gene: TRBV7-9; D gene: TRBD1; clone size: -; J gene: TRBJ2-5; CDR3 DNA: TGTGCCAGCAGCTTTATTGAGGACAGGGAAGAGACCCAGTACTTC; CDR3 protein: CASSFIEDREETQYF
V gene: TRBV3-1/TRBV3-2; D gene: -; clone size: -; J gene: TRBJ2-7; CDR3 DNA: TGTGCCAGCGGGACTTACTTCTACGAGCAGTACTTC; CDR3 protein: CASGTYFYEQYF
V gene: TRBV11-2; D gene: -; clone size: -; J gene: TRBJ2-7; CDR3 DNA: TGTGCCAGCGGAGGTTTTGGGCGATACGAGCAGTACTTC; CDR3 protein: CASGGFGRYEQYF
V gene: TRBV7-8; D gene: TRBD2; clone size: -; J gene: TRBJ2-1; CDR3 DNA: TGTGCCAGCAGCTTAGGTAGGACTAGCGGGAATGAGCAGTTCTTC; CDR3 protein: CASSLGRTSGNEQFF
V gene: TRBV2; D gene: TRBD2; clone size: -; J gene: TRBJ2-7; CDR3 DNA: TGTGCCAGCAGGGGACTAGCGGGTAAATACGAGCAGTACTTC; CDR3 protein: CASRGLAGKYEQYF
V gene: TRBV30; D gene: -; clone size: -; J gene: TRBJ1-5; CDR3 DNA: TGTGCCTGGAGTCCCCCCGCCTCAACGGGTCAGCCCCAGCATTTT; CDR3 protein: CAWSPPASTGQPQHF
V gene: TRBV2; D gene: TRBD2; clone size: -; J gene: TRBJ2-3; CDR3 DNA: TGTGCCAGCAGGGAGACTAGCGGGGGGGATACGCAGTATTTT; CDR3 protein: CASRETSGGDTQYF
V gene: TRBV30; D gene: -; clone size: -; J gene: TRBJ1-4; CDR3 DNA: TGTGCCTGGAGTGTTACCACAGGGCCCAATGAAAAACTGTTTTTT; CDR3 protein: CAWSVTTGPNEKLFF
V gene: TRBV18; D gene: -; clone size: -; J gene: TRBJ1-3; CDR3 DNA: TGTGCCAGCTCACCGGGAGACACCATATATTTT; CDR3 protein: CASSPGDTIYF
V gene: TRBV28; D gene: TRBD1; clone size: -; J gene: TRBJ1-2; CDR3 DNA: TGTGCCAGCAGACAGGGGGCGGGTGGCTACACCTTC; CDR3 protein: CASRQGAGGYTF
V gene: TRBV19; D gene: -; clone size: -; J gene: TRBJ1-3; CDR3 DNA: TGTGCCACCATTGTGTCAGGATCTGGAAACACCATATATTTT; CDR3 protein: CATIVSGSGNTIYF
V gene: TRBV5-1; D gene: TRBD2; clone size: -; J gene: TRBJ2-5; CDR3 DNA: TGCGCCAGCAGCGGGGGACTACAAGAGACCCAGTACTTC; CDR3 protein: CASSGGLQETQYF
V gene: TRBV2; D gene: TRBD2; clone size: once; J gene: TRBJ2-1; CDR3 DNA: TGTGCCAGCAGTGGCGAGCGGGGGGCCGATGAGCAGTTCTTC; CDR3 protein: CASSGERGADEQFF